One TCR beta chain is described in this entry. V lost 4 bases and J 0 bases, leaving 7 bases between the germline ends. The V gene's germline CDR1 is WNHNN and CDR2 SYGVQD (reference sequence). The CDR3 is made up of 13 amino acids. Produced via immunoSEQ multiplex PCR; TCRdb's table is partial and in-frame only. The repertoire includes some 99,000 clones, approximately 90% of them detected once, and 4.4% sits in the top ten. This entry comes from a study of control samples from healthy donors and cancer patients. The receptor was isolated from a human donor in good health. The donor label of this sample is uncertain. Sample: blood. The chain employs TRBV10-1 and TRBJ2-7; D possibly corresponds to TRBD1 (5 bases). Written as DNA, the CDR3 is TGCGCCAGCAGTGCGGACATCTCCTACGAGCAGTACTTC. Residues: CASSADISYEQYF.